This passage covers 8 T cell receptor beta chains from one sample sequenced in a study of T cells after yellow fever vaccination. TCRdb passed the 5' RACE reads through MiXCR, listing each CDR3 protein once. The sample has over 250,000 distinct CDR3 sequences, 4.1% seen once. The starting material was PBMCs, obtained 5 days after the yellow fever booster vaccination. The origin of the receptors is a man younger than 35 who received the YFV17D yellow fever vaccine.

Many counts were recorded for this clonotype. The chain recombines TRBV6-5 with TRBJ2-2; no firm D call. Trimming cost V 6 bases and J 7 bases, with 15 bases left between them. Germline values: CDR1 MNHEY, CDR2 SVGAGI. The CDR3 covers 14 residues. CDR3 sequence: CASRPPGSSGELFF. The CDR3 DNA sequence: TGTGCCAGCAGGCCGCCGGGTTCTAGCGGGGAGCTGTTTTTT.

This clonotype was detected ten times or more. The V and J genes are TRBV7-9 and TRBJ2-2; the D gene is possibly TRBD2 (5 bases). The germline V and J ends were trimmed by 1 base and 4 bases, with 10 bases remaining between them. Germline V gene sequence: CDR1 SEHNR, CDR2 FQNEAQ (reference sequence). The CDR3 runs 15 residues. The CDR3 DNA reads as TGTGCCAGCAGCTTAGTAACGGGGTCCACCGGGGAGCTGTTTTTT. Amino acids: CASSLVTGSTGELFF.

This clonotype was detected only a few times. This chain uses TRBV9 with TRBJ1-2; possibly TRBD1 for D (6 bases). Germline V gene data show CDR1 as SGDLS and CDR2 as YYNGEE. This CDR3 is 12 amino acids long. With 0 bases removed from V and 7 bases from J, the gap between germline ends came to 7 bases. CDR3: CASSVGGAGYTF. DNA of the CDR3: TGTGCCAGCAGCGTAGGGGGGGCTGGCTACACCTTC.

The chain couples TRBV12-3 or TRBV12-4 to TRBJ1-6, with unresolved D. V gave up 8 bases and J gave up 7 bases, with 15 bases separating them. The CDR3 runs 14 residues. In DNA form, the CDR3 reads TGTGCCAGCGTACGGAGGATTGGGAATTCACCCCTCCACTTT. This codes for CASVRRIGNSPLHF.

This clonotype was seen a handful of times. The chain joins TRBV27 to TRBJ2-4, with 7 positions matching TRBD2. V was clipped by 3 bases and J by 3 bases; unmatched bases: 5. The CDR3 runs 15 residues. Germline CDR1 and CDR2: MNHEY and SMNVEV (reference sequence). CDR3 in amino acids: CASSFLADIKNIQYF. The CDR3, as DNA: TGTGCCAGCAGTTTTCTAGCGGATATCAAAAACATTCAGTACTTC.

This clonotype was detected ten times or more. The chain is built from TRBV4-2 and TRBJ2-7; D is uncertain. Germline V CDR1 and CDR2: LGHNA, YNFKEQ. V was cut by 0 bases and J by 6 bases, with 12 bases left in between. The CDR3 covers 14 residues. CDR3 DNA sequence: TGTGCCAGCAGCCAAGATCCCCACGGGCGCGAGCAGTACTTC. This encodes CASSQDPHGREQYF.

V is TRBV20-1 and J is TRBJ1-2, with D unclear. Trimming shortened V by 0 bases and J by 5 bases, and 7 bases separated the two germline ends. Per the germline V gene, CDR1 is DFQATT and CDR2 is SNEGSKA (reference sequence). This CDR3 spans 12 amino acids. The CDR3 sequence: CSARDQEYGYTF. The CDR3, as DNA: TGCAGTGCTAGAGATCAAGAGTATGGCTACACCTTC.

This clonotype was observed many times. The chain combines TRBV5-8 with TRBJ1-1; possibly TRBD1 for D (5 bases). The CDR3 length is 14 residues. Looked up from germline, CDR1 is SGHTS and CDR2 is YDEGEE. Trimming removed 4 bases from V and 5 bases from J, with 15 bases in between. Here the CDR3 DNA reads TGTGCCAGCAGCCTGCTGGGGGTGGGGACTGAAGCTTTCTTT. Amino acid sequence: CASSLLGVGTEAFF.